The 9 T cell receptor beta chains reported below all come from one sample, sequenced in a study of blood T cell repertoires in COVID-19. Assay: immunoSEQ multiplex PCR; the TCRdb copy retains only in-frame clones and omits some. The sample lists approximately 230,000 clones, 65% to 85% occurring once. The source material was peripheral blood. The receptors stem from a man at least 80 years old with acute or convalescent COVID-19.

The chain is built from TRBV7-9 and TRBJ2-1, with unresolved D. Germline lookup yields CDR1 SEHNR and CDR2 FQNEAQ (reference sequence). The CDR3 is 14 residues long. V lost 3 bases and J 1 base, leaving 7 bases between the germline ends. The DNA of the CDR3 is TGTGCCAGCAGCTTTGTAGTATCCTACAATGAGCAGTTCTTC. Protein sequence: CASSFVVSYNEQFF.

This clone turned up a few times. The J gene is TRBJ2-1, the V gene TRBV27; 16 positions agree with TRBD2. The V segment lost 2 bases and the J segment 3 bases; nucleotides outside the gene matches: 16. CDR1 is MNHEY and CDR2 is SMNVEV in the germline V gene (reference sequence). CDR3 length: 22 amino acids. The DNA of the CDR3 is TGTGCCAGCAGTTTACGTCCAGGGAGGGGACTAGCGGGAGGGATTCGCTACAATGAGCAGTTCTTC. Amino acid sequence: CASSLRPGRGLAGGIRYNEQFF.

The J gene is TRBJ1-4, the V gene TRBV21-1. TRBV21-1 constitutes a pseudogene. This CDR3 has 18 amino acids. The CDR3 loop reads CASSKAGGGEGSCEKLFF. CDR3 in DNA: TGTGCCAGCAGCAAAGCGGGCGGGGGGGAAGGTTCATGTGAAAAACTGTTTTTT.

CDR3 DNA: TGTGCCAGCAGCTTCGGTCAGGCATCCAATGAGCAGTTCTTC. This encodes CASSFGQASNEQFF. The rearrangement links TRBV5-6 to TRBJ2-1; D not certain. V lost 2 bases and J 6 bases, leaving 12 bases between the germline ends. Germline values: CDR1 SGHDT, CDR2 YYEEEE. The CDR3 consists of 14 residues.

The V gene is TRBV5-6, the J gene TRBJ2-7; 7 nucleotides match TRBD1. J was trimmed by 3 bases and V by 0 bases; bases with no gene match: 3. The CDR3 length is 14 residues. Per the germline V gene, CDR1 is SGHDT and CDR2 is YYEEEE. The CDR3 loop reads CASSLGTGYYEQYF. The CDR3 region has the DNA TGTGCCAGCAGCTTGGGGACAGGTTACTACGAGCAGTACTTC.

The rearrangement uses TRBV2 and TRBJ2-1, with TRBD2 matching over 8 bases. V lost 8 bases and J lost 9; bases outside the gene matches: 12. Germline V gene data show CDR1 as SNHLY and CDR2 as FYNNEI. The CDR3 runs 14 residues. The CDR3 here is CASGWRGAESEQFF. CDR3 DNA sequence: TGTGCCAGCGGTTGGCGGGGGGCGGAGAGTGAGCAGTTCTTC.

J is TRBJ2-7 and V is TRBV5-8; tentative D call: TRBD2 (5 bases). V lost 1 base and J 3 bases, leaving 8 bases between the germline ends. From germline, CDR1 is SGHTS and CDR2 YDEGEE. This CDR3 comprises 13 residues. CDR3 coding DNA: TGTGCCAGCAGCTTGTTCGGGAACTACGAGCAGTACTTC. Its translation: CASSLFGNYEQYF. Looking up the rest from reference TRBV5-8 and TRBJ2-7 gives the full variable domain: EAGVTQSPTHLIKTRGQQATLRCSPISGHTSVYWYQQALGLGLQFLLWYDEGEERNRGNFPPRFSGRQFPNYSSELNVNALELEDSALYLCASSLFGNYEQYFGPGTRLTVT.

This clone appeared once. The chain couples TRBV9 to TRBJ1-5, with D maybe TRBD1 (5 bases). Trimming removed 0 bases at V and 3 bases at J, with 10 bases between. Germline V CDR1 and CDR2: SGDLS, YYNGEE. This CDR3 is 15 amino acids long. The CDR3 is CASSVDSGLNQPQHF. CDR3 nucleotide sequence: TGTGCCAGCAGCGTAGATTCAGGGCTCAATCAGCCCCAGCATTTT.

V usage is TRBV20-1 and J usage is TRBJ2-1, with D maybe TRBD2 (6 bases). The germline CDR1 and CDR2 sequences are DFQATT and SNEGSKA (reference sequence). This CDR3 spans 16 amino acids. Between the trimmed V and J ends, which lost 3 bases and 1 base, there was a span of 16 bases. The CDR3 spells CSASLALLASYNEQFF. The CDR3 DNA reads TGCAGTGCTAGTCTAGCCCTACTAGCTTCCTACAATGAGCAGTTCTTC.